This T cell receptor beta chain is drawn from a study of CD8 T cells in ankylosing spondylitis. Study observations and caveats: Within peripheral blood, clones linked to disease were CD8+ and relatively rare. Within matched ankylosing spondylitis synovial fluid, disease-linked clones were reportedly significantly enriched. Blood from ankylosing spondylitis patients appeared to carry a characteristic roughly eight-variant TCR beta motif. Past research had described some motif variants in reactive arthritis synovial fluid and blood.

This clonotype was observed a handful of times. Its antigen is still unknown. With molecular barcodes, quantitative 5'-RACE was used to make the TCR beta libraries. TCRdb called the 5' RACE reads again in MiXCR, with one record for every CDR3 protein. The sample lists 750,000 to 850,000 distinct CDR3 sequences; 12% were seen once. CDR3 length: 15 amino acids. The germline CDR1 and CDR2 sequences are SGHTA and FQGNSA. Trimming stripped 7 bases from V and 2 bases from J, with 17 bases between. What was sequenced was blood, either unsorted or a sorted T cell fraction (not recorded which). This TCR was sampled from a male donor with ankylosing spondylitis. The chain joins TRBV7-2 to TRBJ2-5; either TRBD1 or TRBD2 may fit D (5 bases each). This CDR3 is CASIGARWLQETQYF. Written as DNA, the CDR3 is TGTGCCAGCATCGGGGCCAGGTGGTTGCAAGAGACCCAGTACTTC.